The T cell receptor (beta chain) under discussion was sequenced for a study of T cell responses to AZD1222 COVID-19 vaccine. With 0 bases removed from V and 0 bases from J, the gap between germline ends came to 14 bases. CDR3 size: 18 residues. The germline V gene has CDR1 LNHDA and CDR2 SQIVND (reference sequence). Points from the study as a whole: Most donors were white British and more were female, and clonal diversity was possibly underestimated. Recipients of two AZD1222 doses showed rising Spike-specific TCR breadth and depth. Repertoires were sampled only after the peak T cell response.

Comment on this clone: Its target is unknown.

The protocol was immunoSEQ multiplex PCR, while the TCRdb copy is restricted to in-frame clones and leaves out a portion. Of 80,000 to 95,000 clones detected, 85% to 90% appear once; the ten largest clones hold roughly 5.1%. The TCR comes from an adult in good health. The chain has TRBV19 and TRBJ1-4; D unresolved. The specimen comprised peripheral blood, sampled on day 0 of MenACWY control vaccination. CDR3 in amino acids: CASSIDGSQVATNEKLFF. DNA of the CDR3: TGTGCCAGTAGTATAGACGGAAGCCAGGTCGCAACTAATGAAAAACTGTTTTTT. The full variable domain, with the rest looked up from reference TRBV19 and TRBJ1-4, is DGGITQSPKYLFRKEGQNVTLSCEQNLNHDAMYWYRQDPGQGLRLIYYSQIVNDFQKGDIAEGYSVSREKKESFPLTVTSAQKNPTAFYLCASSIDGSQVATNEKLFFGSGTQLSVL.